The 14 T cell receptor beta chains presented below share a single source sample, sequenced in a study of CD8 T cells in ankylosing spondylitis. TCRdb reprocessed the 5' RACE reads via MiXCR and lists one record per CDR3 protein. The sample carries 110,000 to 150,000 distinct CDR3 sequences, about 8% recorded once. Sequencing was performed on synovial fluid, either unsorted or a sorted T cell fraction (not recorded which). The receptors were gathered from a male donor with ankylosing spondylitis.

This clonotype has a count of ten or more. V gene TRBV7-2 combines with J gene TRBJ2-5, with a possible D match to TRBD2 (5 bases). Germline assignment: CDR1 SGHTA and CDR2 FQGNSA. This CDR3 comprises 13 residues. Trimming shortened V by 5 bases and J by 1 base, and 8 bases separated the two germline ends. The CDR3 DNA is TGTGCCAGCAGCGTCGGGATCCAAGAGACCCAGTACTTC. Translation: CASSVGIQETQYF.

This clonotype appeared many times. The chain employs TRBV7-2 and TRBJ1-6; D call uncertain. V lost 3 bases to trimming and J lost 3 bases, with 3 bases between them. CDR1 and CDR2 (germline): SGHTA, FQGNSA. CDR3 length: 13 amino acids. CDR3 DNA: TGTGCCAGCAGCTTGAGCTATAATTCACCCCTCCACTTT. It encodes CASSLSYNSPLHF.

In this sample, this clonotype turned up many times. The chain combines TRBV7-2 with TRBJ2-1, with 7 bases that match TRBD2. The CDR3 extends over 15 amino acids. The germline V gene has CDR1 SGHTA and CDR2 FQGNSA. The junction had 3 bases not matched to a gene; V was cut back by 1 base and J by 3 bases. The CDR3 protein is CASSLVRGSYNEQFF. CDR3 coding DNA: TGTGCCAGCAGCTTAGTGCGGGGGAGCTACAATGAGCAGTTCTTC.

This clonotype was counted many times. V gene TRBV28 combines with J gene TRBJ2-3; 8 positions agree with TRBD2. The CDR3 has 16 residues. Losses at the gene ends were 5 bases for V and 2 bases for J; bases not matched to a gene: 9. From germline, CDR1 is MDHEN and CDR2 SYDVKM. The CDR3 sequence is CASSARLARITDTQYF. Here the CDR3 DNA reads TGTGCCAGCAGTGCCAGACTAGCGCGAATCACAGATACGCAGTATTTT.

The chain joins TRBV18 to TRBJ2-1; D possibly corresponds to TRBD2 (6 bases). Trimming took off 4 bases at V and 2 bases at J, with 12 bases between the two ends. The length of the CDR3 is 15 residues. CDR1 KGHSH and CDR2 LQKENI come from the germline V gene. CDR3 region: CASSHPGRTYNEQFF. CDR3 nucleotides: TGTGCCAGCTCACACCCCGGGAGAACCTACAATGAGCAGTTCTTC.

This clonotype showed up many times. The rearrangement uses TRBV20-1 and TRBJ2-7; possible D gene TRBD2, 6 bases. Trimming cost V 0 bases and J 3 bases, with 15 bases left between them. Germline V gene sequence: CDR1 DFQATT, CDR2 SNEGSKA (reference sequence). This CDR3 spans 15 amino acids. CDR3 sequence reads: CSARDWRDAGYEQYF. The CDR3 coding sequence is TGCAGTGCTAGAGATTGGCGGGACGCGGGCTACGAGCAGTACTTC.

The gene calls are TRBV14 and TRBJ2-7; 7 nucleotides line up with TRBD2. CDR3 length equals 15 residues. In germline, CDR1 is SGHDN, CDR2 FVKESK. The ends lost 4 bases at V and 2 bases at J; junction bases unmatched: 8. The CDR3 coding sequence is TGTGCCAGCAGCCCTCTCGGGGACTATGCCTACGAGCAGTACTTC. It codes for CASSPLGDYAYEQYF.

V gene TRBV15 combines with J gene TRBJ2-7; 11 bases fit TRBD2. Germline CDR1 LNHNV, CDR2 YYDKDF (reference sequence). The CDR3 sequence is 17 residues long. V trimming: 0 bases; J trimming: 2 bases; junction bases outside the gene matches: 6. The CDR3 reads CATSRDATSGAPYEQYF. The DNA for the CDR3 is TGTGCCACCAGCAGAGATGCGACTAGCGGGGCCCCCTACGAGCAGTACTTC. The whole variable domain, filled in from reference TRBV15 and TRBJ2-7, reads DAMVIQNPRYQVTQFGKPVTLSCSQTLNHNVMYWYQQKSSQAPKLLFHYYDKDFNNEADTPDNFQSRRPNTSFCFLDIRSPGLGDTAMYLCATSRDATSGAPYEQYFGPGTRLTVT.

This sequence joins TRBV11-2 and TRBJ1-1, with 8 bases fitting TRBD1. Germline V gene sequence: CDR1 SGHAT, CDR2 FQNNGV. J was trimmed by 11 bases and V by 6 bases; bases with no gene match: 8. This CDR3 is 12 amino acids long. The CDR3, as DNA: TGTGCCAGCAGTTCCAACCGGGACAGGGCTTTCTTT. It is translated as CASSSNRDRAFF.

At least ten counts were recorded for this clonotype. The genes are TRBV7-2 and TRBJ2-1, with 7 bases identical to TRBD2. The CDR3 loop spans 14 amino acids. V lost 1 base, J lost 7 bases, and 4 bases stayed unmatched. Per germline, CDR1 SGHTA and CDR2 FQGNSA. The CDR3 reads CASSLGGGANEQFF. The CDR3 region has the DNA TGTGCCAGCAGCTTAGGGGGGGGAGCGAATGAGCAGTTCTTC.

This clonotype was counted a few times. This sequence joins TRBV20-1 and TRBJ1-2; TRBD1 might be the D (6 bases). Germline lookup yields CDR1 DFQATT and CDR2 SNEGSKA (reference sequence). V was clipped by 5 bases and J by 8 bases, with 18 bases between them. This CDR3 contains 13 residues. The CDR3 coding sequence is TGCAGTGCTTACAACCCTGGGGGGGGCGGCTACACCTTC. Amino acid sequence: CSAYNPGGGGYTF.

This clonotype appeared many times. DNA for the CDR3: TGTGCCAGCAGCCCTCCGATGGGACAGGGCGTCGGTGAGCAGTTCTTC. It yields the protein CASSPPMGQGVGEQFF. The chain has TRBV12-3 or TRBV12-4 and TRBJ2-1, with TRBD1 identical over 9 bases. After removal of 6 bases from V and 9 bases from J, the junction contained 15 bases not matched to a gene. This CDR3 region has 16 residues.

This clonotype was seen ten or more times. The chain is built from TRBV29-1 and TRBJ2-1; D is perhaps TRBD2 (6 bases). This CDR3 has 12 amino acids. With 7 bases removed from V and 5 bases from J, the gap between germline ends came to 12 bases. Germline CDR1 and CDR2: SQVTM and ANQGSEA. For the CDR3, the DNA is TGCAGCGCCCTCCGGGAGCACAATGAGCAGTTCTTC. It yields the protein CSALREHNEQFF.

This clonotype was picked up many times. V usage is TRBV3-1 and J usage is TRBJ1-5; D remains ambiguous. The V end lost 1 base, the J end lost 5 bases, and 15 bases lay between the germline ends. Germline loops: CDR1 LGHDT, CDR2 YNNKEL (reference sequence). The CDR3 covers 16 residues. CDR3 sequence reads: CASSQGRRGIDQPQHF. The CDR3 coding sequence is TGTGCCAGCAGCCAAGGGCGTCGAGGGATAGATCAGCCCCAGCATTTT. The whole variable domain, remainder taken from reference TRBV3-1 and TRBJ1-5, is DTAVSQTPKYLVTQMGNDKSIKCEQNLGHDTMYWYKQDSKKFLKIMFSYNNKELIINETVPNRFSPKSPDKAHLNLHINSLELGDSAVYFCASSQGRRGIDQPQHFGDGTRLSIL.